Each of the 31 T cell receptor beta chains below was sequenced from the same sample in a study of OX40 agonist ivuxolimab in advanced cancers. The repertoire was sequenced with immunoSEQ multiplex PCR; TCRdb's copy has only in-frame clones and lacks some. The table has under 85,000 clones, around 93% seen once. This specimen consisted of CD4+ or CD8+ T cells sorted from blood, obtained in a trial of the OX40 agonist ivuxolimab. These receptor sequences come from an adult with an advanced solid tumor such as melanoma, head and neck, liver or kidney cancer.

The J gene is TRBJ2-7, the V gene TRBV6-5, with 9 nucleotides matching TRBD1. This CDR3 comprises 13 residues. The J segment lost 7 bases and the V segment lost 5 bases, leaving 6 bases of the junction unmatched. In germline, CDR1 is MNHEY, CDR2 SVGAGI. CDR3 sequence (DNA): TGTGCCAGCAGTGAGGACAGGGGAGGGGAGCAGTACTTC. It translates to CASSEDRGGEQYF.

The rearrangement links TRBV19 to TRBJ1-1; a weak D match, TRBD1 (6 bases). Germline V lookup: CDR1 LNHDA, CDR2 SQIVND (reference sequence). CDR3 length: 15 residues. Trimming took 5 bases from V and 4 from J, leaving 17 bases between them. The CDR3 region is CASSSQGRGSTEAFF. As DNA, the CDR3 is TGTGCCAGTAGTTCCCAGGGCAGGGGTAGCACTGAAGCTTTCTTT.

The J gene is TRBJ2-6, the V gene TRBV7-2, with D possibly matching TRBD2 (6 bases). The CDR3 contains 17 residues. V lost 6 bases, J lost 0 bases, and 15 bases lay in between. Looked up from germline, CDR1 is SGHTA and CDR2 is FQGNSA. This CDR3 is CASSWRARRSGANVLTF. The CDR3 coding sequence is TGTGCCAGCAGTTGGAGGGCCAGACGCTCTGGGGCCAACGTCCTGACTTTC. Based on the CDR3 plus reference TRBV7-2 and TRBJ2-6, the full variable domain is GAGVSQSPSNKVTEKGKDVELRCDPISGHTALYWYRQSLGQGLEFLIYFQGNSAPDKSGLPSDRFSAERTGGSVSTLTIQRTQQEDSAVYLCASSWRARRSGANVLTFGAGSRLTVL.

This rearrangement joins TRBV19 to TRBJ1-3; D unclear. CDR3 size: 17 residues. V was pared by 4 bases and J by 1 base, with 17 bases between. Germline V gene data show CDR1 as LNHDA and CDR2 as SQIVND (reference sequence). CDR3 DNA sequence: TGTGCCAGTAGTAATACGAGGACCAGTACGTCTGGAAACACCATATATTTT. Encoded protein: CASSNTRTSTSGNTIYF.

This chain links TRBV29-1 with TRBJ2-1, with D tentatively TRBD1 (6 bases). V was clipped by 4 bases and J by 1 base, with 14 bases between them. The CDR3 runs to 15 residues. Germline CDR1 SQVTM, CDR2 ANQGSEA. CDR3: CSVVRGSPSYNEQFF. The CDR3 DNA follows: TGCAGCGTTGTAAGGGGGTCCCCATCCTACAATGAGCAGTTCTTC.

This chain links TRBV7-9 with TRBJ2-7, with D possibly matching TRBD2 (6 bases). The CDR3 extends over 16 amino acids. Germline values: CDR1 SEHNR, CDR2 FQNEAQ (reference sequence). V was clipped by 1 base and J by 1 base, with 14 bases between them. CDR3 in DNA: TGTGCCAGCAGCTTAGGTGCGGAGGGTGGATCCTACGAGCAGTACTTC. Its translation is CASSLGAEGGSYEQYF.

This clone was seen a few times. The chain has TRBV28 and TRBJ1-1; tentatively, D is TRBD1 (6 bases). Trimming removed 5 bases from V and 6 bases from J, with 19 bases in between. Germline V gene sequence: CDR1 MDHEN, CDR2 SYDVKM. The CDR3 has 15 residues. The CDR3 DNA sequence: TGTGCCAGCAGTCTATTGGGGACGGGGGGCCCTGAAGCTTTCTTT. This translates into CASSLLGTGGPEAFF.

Only one count was recorded for this clone. The V gene is TRBV29-1, the J gene TRBJ2-1, with no clear D. The germline CDR1 and CDR2 sequences are SQVTM and ANQGSEA. V was pared by 6 bases and J by 6 bases, with 24 bases between. This CDR3 contains 16 residues. The CDR3 DNA is TGCAGCGTCGCTCTCGTGGAGTCGTTTGCGAGCAATGAGCAGTTCTTC. Translation: CSVALVESFASNEQFF.

The chain links TRBV9 to TRBJ2-3; D is undetermined. Per germline, CDR1 SGDLS and CDR2 YYNGEE. V lost 0 bases and J lost 0, with 11 bases in between. The CDR3 has 16 residues. DNA of the CDR3: TGTGCCAGCAGCGTAGTGAGTGCGGCTAGCACAGATACGCAGTATTTT. This translates into CASSVVSAASTDTQYF.

V usage is TRBV11-2 and J usage is TRBJ2-7, with D tentatively TRBD2 (5 bases). The germline V gene encodes CDR1 SGHAT and CDR2 FQNNGV. This CDR3 contains 13 residues. Trimming stripped 4 bases from V and 0 bases from J, with 7 bases between. The CDR3 protein is CASSSTISYEQYF. DNA of the CDR3: TGTGCCAGCAGCTCGACTATCTCCTACGAGCAGTACTTC.

This rearrangement joins TRBV5-1 to TRBJ2-2; 9 nucleotides agree with TRBD2. The CDR3 length is 14 residues. Germline V gene data show CDR1 as SGHRS and CDR2 as YFSETQ. Trimming took 4 bases from V and 5 from J; bases not matched to a gene: 3. CDR3 sequence (DNA): TGCGCCAGCAGCCTAGCGGGAAAGACCGGGGAGCTGTTTTTT. Translated, it gives CASSLAGKTGELFF.

The rearrangement joins TRBV11-2 to TRBJ2-7, with 13 bases aligning to TRBD2. This CDR3 region has 15 residues. Germline loops: CDR1 SGHAT, CDR2 FQNNGV. Losses at the gene ends were 5 bases for V and 5 bases for J; bases not matched to a gene: 6. The CDR3 loop is CASSRTSGRTNEQYF. The CDR3 DNA follows: TGTGCCAGCAGCCGGACTAGCGGGAGAACGAACGAGCAGTACTTC. Complete variable domain (other parts from reference TRBV11-2 and TRBJ2-7): EAGVAQSPRYKIIEKRQSVAFWCNPISGHATLYWYQQILGQGPKLLIQFQNNGVVDDSQLPKDRFSAERLKGVDSTLKIQPAKLEDSAVYLCASSRTSGRTNEQYFGPGTRLTVT.

V and J are TRBV6-6 and TRBJ1-1, with D tentatively TRBD1 (5 bases). Trimming took off 6 bases at V and 6 bases at J, with 8 bases between the two ends. The CDR3 loop spans 11 amino acids. Germline-derived CDR1 and CDR2 are MNHNY and SVGAGI (reference sequence). CDR3 nucleotide sequence: TGTGCCAGCAGGACAGCGGCTGAAGCTTTCTTT. Residues: CASRTAAEAFF.

The CDR3 here is CASSSSGSGDTQYF. CDR3 DNA: TGTGCCAGCAGCTCTAGCGGGAGCGGAGATACGCAGTATTTT. The chain has TRBV7-9 and TRBJ2-3; TRBD2 aligns across 10 bases. V trimming: 4 bases; J trimming: 5 bases; junction bases outside the gene matches: 3. From germline, CDR1 is SEHNR and CDR2 FQNEAQ (reference sequence). This CDR3 has 14 amino acids.

The chain couples TRBV6-5 to TRBJ1-1; D is possibly TRBD1 (6 bases). Germline V gene data show CDR1 as MNHEY and CDR2 as SVGAGI. The CDR3 sequence is 15 residues long. The germline V and J ends were trimmed by 8 bases and 4 bases, with 20 bases remaining between them. In DNA form, the CDR3 reads TGTGCCAGCCTAGTAACAGGGAGTCCGGCCACTGAAGCTTTCTTT. It specifies CASLVTGSPATEAFF.

This clone was observed once. This chain joins TRBV6-5 and TRBJ2-7; tentatively, D is TRBD2 (6 bases). The V gene's germline CDR1 is MNHEY and CDR2 SVGAGI. V was pared by 1 base and J by 2 bases, with 9 bases between. The CDR3 runs to 14 residues. This CDR3 is CASSYLRGTYEQYF. The CDR3 DNA reads TGTGCCAGCAGTTACTTACGGGGGACCTACGAGCAGTACTTC.

This chain links TRBV27 with TRBJ2-5; D is tentatively TRBD1 or TRBD2 (6 bases each). There are 16 residues in the CDR3. Germline values: CDR1 MNHEY, CDR2 SMNVEV (reference sequence). Trimming removed 3 bases at V and 5 bases at J, with 19 bases between. The CDR3 sequence is CASSFGSGTRGETQYF. The CDR3 nucleotides read TGTGCCAGCAGTTTCGGATCCGGGACACGGGGGGAGACCCAGTACTTC.

The chain employs TRBV15 and TRBJ2-3, with 12 positions matching TRBD2. After removal of 8 bases from V and 3 bases from J, the junction contained 9 bases not matched to a gene. The CDR3 spans 16 residues. The germline V gene has CDR1 LNHNV and CDR2 YYDKDF (reference sequence). For the CDR3, the DNA is TGTGCCACCGCAGAGGGAACTAGCGGGAGGACAGATACGCAGTATTTT. Its translation is CATAEGTSGRTDTQYF.

The rearrangement links TRBV7-8 to TRBJ1-2, with TRBD1 as a possible D gene (5 bases). The CDR3 is 13 residues long. CDR1 SGHVS and CDR2 FQNEAQ come from the germline V gene. V gave up 2 bases and J gave up 6 bases, with 10 bases separating them. CDR3 sequence (DNA): TGTGCCAGCAGCTTATCAGGGCCCAATGGCTACACCTTC. It codes for CASSLSGPNGYTF.

The chain joins TRBV5-1 to TRBJ1-1; TRBD1 matches at 10 bases. The CDR3 has 14 residues. CDR1 and CDR2 (germline): SGHRS, YFSETQ. The V gene end was trimmed by 4 bases and the J gene end by 4 bases; junction bases not matched to a gene: 4. CDR3: CASSGQGGGTEAFF. CDR3 nucleotide sequence: TGCGCCAGCAGCGGACAGGGGGGTGGCACTGAAGCTTTCTTT. Looking up the rest from reference TRBV5-1 and TRBJ1-1 gives the full variable domain: KAGVTQTPRYLIKTRGQQVTLSCSPISGHRSVSWYQQTPGQGLQFLFEYFSETQRNKGNFPGRFSGRQFSNSRSEMNVSTLELGDSALYLCASSGQGGGTEAFFGQGTRLTVV.

V usage is TRBV11-2 and J usage is TRBJ1-5; D is possibly TRBD1 (5 bases). The CDR3 length is 15 residues. Between the trimmed V and J ends, which lost 1 base and 4 bases, there was a span of 11 bases. Germline values: CDR1 SGHAT, CDR2 FQNNGV. The CDR3 DNA sequence: TGTGCCAGCAGCTTAGGGCTTTCAGGGAATCAGCCCCAGCATTTT. Amino acids: CASSLGLSGNQPQHF.

This clone was seen a handful of times. The rearrangement links TRBV4-1 to TRBJ2-1; no firm D call. Germline V CDR1 and CDR2: MGHRA, YSYEKL. V lost 0 bases to trimming and J lost 1 base, with 7 bases between them. The CDR3 has 15 residues. The CDR3 coding sequence is TGCGCCAGCAGCCAAGAGTACGAGTCCTACAATGAGCAGTTCTTC. Encoded protein: CASSQEYESYNEQFF.

This clone appeared a single time. The V gene is TRBV11-1, the J gene TRBJ2-2; 11 nucleotides match TRBD2. CDR1 and CDR2 (germline): SGHAT, FQDESV (reference sequence). This CDR3 region has 16 residues. V shed 5 bases, J shed 7 bases, and the junction held 9 bases outside the gene matches. The CDR3 loop is CASSPIAGGPYGELFF. Here the CDR3 DNA reads TGTGCCAGCAGCCCGATAGCGGGAGGGCCGTACGGGGAGCTGTTTTTT.

The chain carries TRBV5-1 and TRBJ2-7; D gene uncertain. Germline assignment: CDR1 SGHRS and CDR2 YFSETQ. The CDR3 has 13 amino acids. The V end lost 0 bases, the J end lost 6 bases, and 10 bases lay between the germline ends. The CDR3 loop is CASSLASLSEQYF. CDR3 DNA sequence: TGCGCCAGCAGCTTGGCATCACTCTCCGAGCAGTACTTC.

The chain links TRBV19 to TRBJ2-6; 8 bases align to TRBD2. The CDR3 sequence is 19 residues long. The germline CDR1 and CDR2 sequences are LNHDA and SQIVND (reference sequence). The J segment lost 1 base and the V segment lost 7 bases, leaving 15 bases of the junction unmatched. CDR3 bases: TGTGCCAGTATCAAAGGCCCAGCGGGAGCACGATCTGGGGCCAACGTCCTGACTTTC. As protein: CASIKGPAGARSGANVLTF.

This sequence joins TRBV15 and TRBJ2-3, with 8 bases lining up with TRBD2. V trimming: 1 base; J trimming: 4 bases; junction bases outside the gene matches: 7. Germline V gene lookup returns CDR1 LNHNV and CDR2 YYDKDF (reference sequence). This CDR3 region has 16 residues. CDR3 nucleotides: TGTGCCACCAGCAGAGGATTAGCGGGAATGTCAGATACGCAGTATTTT. This sequence encodes CATSRGLAGMSDTQYF.

The rearrangement links TRBV27 to TRBJ1-5; TRBD1 agrees at 8 bases. Per germline, CDR1 MNHEY and CDR2 SMNVEV (reference sequence). Trimming took 2 bases from V and 4 from J; bases not matched to a gene: 4. There are 15 residues in the CDR3. The CDR3 reads CASSLGNRGNQPQHF. The CDR3 DNA is TGTGCCAGCAGTTTAGGGAACAGGGGGAATCAGCCCCAGCATTTT.

CDR3 bases: TGCGCCAGCAGCTTGGACCTCCAAGGGGTGAACGGGGAGCTGTTTTTT. Protein: CASSLDLQGVNGELFF. The chain joins TRBV5-1 to TRBJ2-2; tentative D call: TRBD1 (5 bases). Germline lookup yields CDR1 SGHRS and CDR2 YFSETQ. This CDR3 has 16 amino acids. Trimming took 0 bases from V and 7 from J, leaving 16 bases between them.

The chain is built from TRBV29-1 and TRBJ2-7, with D possibly being TRBD1 (6 bases). V was pared by 4 bases and J by 2 bases, with 9 bases between. The CDR3 extends over 12 amino acids. The germline CDR1 and CDR2 sequences are SQVTM and ANQGSEA. As DNA, the CDR3 is TGCAGCGTTGTTCAGGGGCCCTACGAGCAGTACTTC. Amino acid sequence: CSVVQGPYEQYF.

The rearrangement uses TRBV6-1 and TRBJ1-1; D may be TRBD1 (5 bases). This CDR3 contains 12 residues. With 2 bases removed from V and 7 bases from J, the gap between germline ends came to 8 bases. In germline, CDR1 is MNHNS, CDR2 SASEGT. Here the CDR3 reads CASSETTVEAFF. The DNA of the CDR3 is TGTGCCAGCAGTGAAACGACAGTTGAAGCTTTCTTT.

The J gene is TRBJ2-3, the V gene TRBV6-1; 12 bases align to TRBD2. The trim removed 5 bases at V and 7 bases at J, leaving 7 bases unmatched. Germline-derived CDR1 and CDR2 are MNHNS and SASEGT. This CDR3 region has 15 residues. CDR3 sequence: CASSNLAGGFNTQYF. CDR3 nucleotides: TGTGCCAGCAGTAACCTAGCGGGAGGGTTTAATACGCAGTATTTT.